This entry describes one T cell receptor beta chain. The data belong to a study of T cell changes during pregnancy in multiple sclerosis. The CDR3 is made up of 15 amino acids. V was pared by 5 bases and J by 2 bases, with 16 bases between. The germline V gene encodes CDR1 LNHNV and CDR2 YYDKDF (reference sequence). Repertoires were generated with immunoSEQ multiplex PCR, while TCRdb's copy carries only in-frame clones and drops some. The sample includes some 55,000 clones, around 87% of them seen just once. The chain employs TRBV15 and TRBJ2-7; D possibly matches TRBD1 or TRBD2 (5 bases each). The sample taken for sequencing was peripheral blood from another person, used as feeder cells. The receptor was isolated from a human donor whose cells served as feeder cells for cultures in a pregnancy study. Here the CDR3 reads CATSREQVNTYEQYF. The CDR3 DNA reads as TGTGCCACCAGCCGGGAACAGGTCAATACCTACGAGCAGTACTTC.